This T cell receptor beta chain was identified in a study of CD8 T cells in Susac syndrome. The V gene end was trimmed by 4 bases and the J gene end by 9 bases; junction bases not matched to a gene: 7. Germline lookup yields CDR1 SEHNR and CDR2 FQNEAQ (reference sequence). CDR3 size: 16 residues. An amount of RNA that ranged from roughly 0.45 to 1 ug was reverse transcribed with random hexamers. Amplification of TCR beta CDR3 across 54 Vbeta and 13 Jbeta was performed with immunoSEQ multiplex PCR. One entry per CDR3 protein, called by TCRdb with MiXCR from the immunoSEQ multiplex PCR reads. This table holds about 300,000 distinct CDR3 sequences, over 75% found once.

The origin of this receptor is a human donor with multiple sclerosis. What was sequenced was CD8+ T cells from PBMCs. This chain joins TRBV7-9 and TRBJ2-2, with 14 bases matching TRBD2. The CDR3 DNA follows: TGTGCCAGCAGCTCCGGACTAGCGGGGGGCCAGAGGGAGCTGTTTTTT. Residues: CASSSGLAGGQRELFF.